These T cell receptor beta chains were read from a single sample in a study of cytomegalovirus exposure and HLA in healthy donors. The repertoire was sequenced with immunoSEQ multiplex PCR; TCRdb's copy has only in-frame clones and lacks some. The sample has 100,000 or so clones; roughly 80% are singletons. The sample consisted of PBMCs. These receptors all stem from a middle-aged man in good health and CMV-seronegative. Both conserved end residues are part of each CDR3. The order of the fields is CDR3 length, clone size, D gene, J gene, V gene, CDR3 DNA, CDR3 protein. The D gene is left open where the match is weak. The size field is filled for only some rows; it gives once, few, many or a size class.

cdr3_length: 15
clone_size: NA
d_call: TRBD1
j_call: TRBJ2-5
v_call: TRBV7-9
cdr3_nt: TGTGCCAGCAGCTTCGAGACAGGGGTCTCGGAGACCCAGTACTTC
cdr3_aa: CASSFETGVSETQYF

cdr3_length: 13
clone_size: NA
d_call: NA
j_call: TRBJ2-3
v_call: TRBV27
cdr3_nt: TGTGCCAGCAGTATCCTAATCACGGATACGCAGTATTTT
cdr3_aa: CASSILITDTQYF

cdr3_length: 16
clone_size: NA
d_call: TRBD1
j_call: TRBJ2-1
v_call: TRBV4-3
cdr3_nt: TGCGCCAGCAGCCAAGAGACGCAGGGGGCCTACAATGAGCAGTTCTTC
cdr3_aa: CASSQETQGAYNEQFF

cdr3_length: 15
clone_size: few
d_call: NA
j_call: TRBJ1-1
v_call: TRBV10-2
cdr3_nt: TGCGCCAGCAGTGACTCGGACAGAATGAACACTGAAGCTTTCTTT
cdr3_aa: CASSDSDRMNTEAFF

cdr3_length: 14
clone_size: NA
d_call: TRBD1
j_call: TRBJ2-3
v_call: TRBV7-2
cdr3_nt: TGTGCCAGCAGCAGGACAGGGGCGACAGATACGCAGTATTTT
cdr3_aa: CASSRTGATDTQYF

cdr3_length: 13
clone_size: NA
d_call: TRBD1
j_call: TRBJ1-5
v_call: TRBV6-5
cdr3_nt: TGTGCCAGCAGTCAGGGGGGAGAACAGCCCCAGCATTTT
cdr3_aa: CASSQGGEQPQHF

cdr3_length: 15
clone_size: NA
d_call: NA
j_call: TRBJ1-6
v_call: TRBV2
cdr3_nt: TGTGCCAGCAGCTTCGAACAAGTTCTGAATTCACCCCTCCACTTT
cdr3_aa: CASSFEQVLNSPLHF

cdr3_length: 16
clone_size: NA
d_call: NA
j_call: TRBJ1-1
v_call: TRBV5-4
cdr3_nt: TGTGCCAGCAGCTCAAAACAACTACCTGGAGGCACTGAAGCTTTCTTT
cdr3_aa: CASSSKQLPGGTEAFF

cdr3_length: 17
clone_size: few
d_call: TRBD1
j_call: TRBJ2-5
v_call: TRBV2
cdr3_nt: TGTGCCAGCAGCCAAGAAGGGTTCGGGACAGGGGAAGGGACCCAGTACTTC
cdr3_aa: CASSQEGFGTGEGTQYF

cdr3_length: 15
clone_size: NA
d_call: TRBD1
j_call: TRBJ1-2
v_call: TRBV5-4
cdr3_nt: TGTGCCAGCAGCTCCCGGACAGGGGGCATCTATGGCTACACCTTC
cdr3_aa: CASSSRTGGIYGYTF

cdr3_length: 15
clone_size: NA
d_call: NA
j_call: TRBJ2-2
v_call: TRBV19
cdr3_nt: TGTGCCAGCCTTTCCCGACAGTCGAACACCGGGGAGCTGTTTTTT
cdr3_aa: CASLSRQSNTGELFF

cdr3_length: 10
clone_size: once
d_call: TRBD1
j_call: TRBJ2-3
v_call: TRBV5-4
cdr3_nt: TGTGCCAGCGGGACAGCTACGCAGTATTTT
cdr3_aa: CASGTATQYF

cdr3_length: 15
clone_size: NA
d_call: NA
j_call: TRBJ1-1
v_call: TRBV14
cdr3_nt: TGTGCCAGCACCCCGGACAGAACCTTCCCTCTTGAAGCTTTCTTT
cdr3_aa: CASTPDRTFPLEAFF

cdr3_length: 15
clone_size: NA
d_call: TRBD1
j_call: TRBJ2-7
v_call: TRBV6-6
cdr3_nt: TGTGCCAGCAGTTACAGGACAGGGAATTCCTACGAGCAGTACTTC
cdr3_aa: CASSYRTGNSYEQYF

cdr3_length: 16
clone_size: few
d_call: TRBD1
j_call: TRBJ1-6
v_call: TRBV7-8
cdr3_nt: TGTGCCAGCAGCCTCCGGGACAGGGGGCCTGATTCACCCCTCCACTTT
cdr3_aa: CASSLRDRGPDSPLHF

cdr3_length: 16
clone_size: NA
d_call: TRBD1
j_call: TRBJ1-6
v_call: TRBV27
cdr3_nt: TGTGCCAGCAGCAAGACAGGGGGAACCTATAATTCACCCCTCCACTTT
cdr3_aa: CASSKTGGTYNSPLHF

cdr3_length: 16
clone_size: NA
d_call: NA
j_call: TRBJ2-7
v_call: TRBV6-5
cdr3_nt: TGTGCCAGCAGTTCCAAACAGGGACAACTTAACTACGAGCAGTACTTC
cdr3_aa: CASSSKQGQLNYEQYF

cdr3_length: 16
clone_size: few
d_call: TRBD1
j_call: TRBJ2-7
v_call: TRBV7-2
cdr3_nt: TGTGCCAGCAGCGCTAGGTCGGGACAGCTAGTAAACGAGCAGTACTTC
cdr3_aa: CASSARSGQLVNEQYF

cdr3_length: 14
clone_size: NA
d_call: NA
j_call: TRBJ2-2
v_call: TRBV5-1
cdr3_nt: TGCGCCAGCAACGGGGAGTCACCCACCGGGGAGCTGTTTTTT
cdr3_aa: CASNGESPTGELFF

cdr3_length: 17
clone_size: NA
d_call: TRBD1
j_call: TRBJ1-5
v_call: TRBV18
cdr3_nt: TGTGCCAGCTCACCTTTCGGACCGGGACAGGGGACCGGATCCCAGCATTTT
cdr3_aa: CASSPFGPGQGTGSQHF

cdr3_length: 14
clone_size: NA
d_call: NA
j_call: TRBJ2-1
v_call: TRBV6-5
cdr3_nt: TGTGCCAGCAGTAAAACCAGCTCCTACAATGAGCAGTTCTTC
cdr3_aa: CASSKTSSYNEQFF

cdr3_length: 17
clone_size: NA
d_call: TRBD1
j_call: TRBJ2-7
v_call: TRBV15
cdr3_nt: TGTGCCACCAACCCCCCCCCACAGGGGGCTTTATCCTACGAGCAGTACTTC
cdr3_aa: CATNPPPQGALSYEQYF

cdr3_length: 18
clone_size: NA
d_call: NA
j_call: TRBJ1-3
v_call: TRBV7-2
cdr3_nt: TGTGCCAGCAGCTTTTCGGGGCAGGGCAGACTAGCTGGAAACACCATATATTTT
cdr3_aa: CASSFSGQGRLAGNTIYF

cdr3_length: 11
clone_size: few
d_call: NA
j_call: TRBJ2-7
v_call: TRBV19
cdr3_nt: TGTGCCCCCAGGCGGGGGCGCGAGCAGTACTTC
cdr3_aa: CAPRRGREQYF

cdr3_length: 14
clone_size: NA
d_call: NA
j_call: TRBJ1-6
v_call: TRBV2
cdr3_nt: TGTGCCAGCAGTGAGTGGGCCGAGGGTTCACCCCTCCACTTT
cdr3_aa: CASSEWAEGSPLHF

cdr3_length: 15
clone_size: NA
d_call: TRBD1
j_call: TRBJ1-2
v_call: TRBV4-1
cdr3_nt: TGCGCCAGCAGCCAAGATACCGGGACAGCCTATGGCTACACCTTC
cdr3_aa: CASSQDTGTAYGYTF

cdr3_length: 14
clone_size: NA
d_call: TRBD1
j_call: TRBJ1-2
v_call: TRBV5-4
cdr3_nt: TGTGCCAGCAGCAAGGTACAGGGGGACTATGGCTACACCTTC
cdr3_aa: CASSKVQGDYGYTF

cdr3_length: 14
clone_size: NA
d_call: NA
j_call: TRBJ2-1
v_call: TRBV6-5
cdr3_nt: TGTGCCAGCAGTAAAACCAGCTCCTACAATGAGCGGTTCTTC
cdr3_aa: CASSKTSSYNERFF

cdr3_length: 14
clone_size: NA
d_call: NA
j_call: TRBJ2-7
v_call: TRBV5-1
cdr3_nt: TGCGCCAGCAGCCTGGCGCCGACAGGCTACGAGCAGTACTTC
cdr3_aa: CASSLAPTGYEQYF

cdr3_length: 17
clone_size: NA
d_call: NA
j_call: TRBJ1-5
v_call: TRBV5-1
cdr3_nt: TGCGCCAGCAGCCTCACCCCTGGGGGCCGAAATGCTAGGCCCCAGCATTTT
cdr3_aa: CASSLTPGGRNARPQHF

cdr3_length: 13
clone_size: few
d_call: NA
j_call: TRBJ2-3
v_call: TRBV4-2
cdr3_nt: TGTGCCAGCAGCGCGTACTTGACAGATACGCAGTATTTT
cdr3_aa: CASSAYLTDTQYF

cdr3_length: 13
clone_size: few
d_call: NA
j_call: TRBJ1-4
v_call: TRBV7-6
cdr3_nt: TGTGCCAGCAGCTTCGGGGTAGCTGAAAAACTGTTTTTT
cdr3_aa: CASSFGVAEKLFF

cdr3_length: 16
clone_size: NA
d_call: NA
j_call: TRBJ2-6
v_call: TRBV13
cdr3_nt: TGTGCCAGCAGCTTTTACAGGGAGGGTGGGGCCAACGTCCTGACTTTC
cdr3_aa: CASSFYREGGANVLTF

cdr3_length: 16
clone_size: NA
d_call: TRBD1
j_call: TRBJ2-1
v_call: TRBV7-9
cdr3_nt: TGTGCCAGCAGCCCGGGACAGGGCCTCTTATACAATGAGCAGTTCTTC
cdr3_aa: CASSPGQGLLYNEQFF

cdr3_length: 15
clone_size: NA
d_call: NA
j_call: TRBJ1-5
v_call: TRBV7-9
cdr3_nt: TGTGCCAGCAGCTTAGACAGCTGGAGCAATCAGCCCCAGCATTTT
cdr3_aa: CASSLDSWSNQPQHF

cdr3_length: 14
clone_size: once
d_call: NA
j_call: TRBJ1-4
v_call: TRBV7-9
cdr3_nt: TGTGCCAGCAGCCCGGGGTCCACTAATGAAAAACTGTTTTTT
cdr3_aa: CASSPGSTNEKLFF

cdr3_length: 16
clone_size: NA
d_call: NA
j_call: TRBJ1-1
v_call: TRBV4-1
cdr3_nt: TGCGCCAGCAGCCAAGCTACTTCGGGGAGCGGCAAGGAAGCTTTCTTT
cdr3_aa: CASSQATSGSGKEAFF

cdr3_length: 15
clone_size: NA
d_call: TRBD1
j_call: TRBJ1-1
v_call: TRBV14
cdr3_nt: TGTGCCAGCAGCCAAGATACAGGGGGCGGCACTGAAGCTTTCTTT
cdr3_aa: CASSQDTGGGTEAFF

cdr3_length: 15
clone_size: NA
d_call: TRBD1
j_call: TRBJ2-5
v_call: TRBV18
cdr3_nt: TGTGCCAGCTCACCCGGGACAGGGGGCAGAGAGACCCAGTACTTC
cdr3_aa: CASSPGTGGRETQYF

cdr3_length: 14
clone_size: NA
d_call: NA
j_call: TRBJ2-3
v_call: TRBV2
cdr3_nt: TGTGCCAGCAGTCCCGGGACTAGCACAGATACGCAGTATTTT
cdr3_aa: CASSPGTSTDTQYF

cdr3_length: 15
clone_size: NA
d_call: TRBD1
j_call: TRBJ2-5
v_call: TRBV2
cdr3_nt: TGTGCCAGCAGTAGGGTCGGGACAGGTCAAGAGACCCAGTACTTC
cdr3_aa: CASSRVGTGQETQYF

cdr3_length: 15
clone_size: once
d_call: NA
j_call: TRBJ1-5
v_call: TRBV19
cdr3_nt: TGTGCCAGTAACCCGGACCGGGGGGGCAATCAGCCCCAGCATTTT
cdr3_aa: CASNPDRGGNQPQHF

cdr3_length: 14
clone_size: NA
d_call: NA
j_call: TRBJ2-3
v_call: TRBV30
cdr3_nt: TGTGCCTGGAGTGTAATGCGAAACACAGATACGCAGTATTTT
cdr3_aa: CAWSVMRNTDTQYF

cdr3_length: 13
clone_size: NA
d_call: TRBD1
j_call: TRBJ1-2
v_call: TRBV5-8
cdr3_nt: TGTGCCAGCAACCAGGGGGAAGGCTATGGCTACACCTTC
cdr3_aa: CASNQGEGYGYTF

cdr3_length: 11
clone_size: once
d_call: NA
j_call: TRBJ1-2
v_call: TRBV30
cdr3_nt: TGTGCCTGCCAAAAACGGGGTGGCTACACCTTC
cdr3_aa: CACQKRGGYTF

cdr3_length: 15
clone_size: NA
d_call: TRBD1
j_call: TRBJ1-2
v_call: TRBV10-3
cdr3_nt: TGTGCCATCGGCCAGCTCGGGACAGGGGATAATGGCTACACCTTC
cdr3_aa: CAIGQLGTGDNGYTF

cdr3_length: 15
clone_size: NA
d_call: NA
j_call: TRBJ2-2
v_call: TRBV5-4
cdr3_nt: TGTGCCAGCAGCTTGGGGGACACTGACACCGGGGAGCTGTTTTTT
cdr3_aa: CASSLGDTDTGELFF

cdr3_length: 13
clone_size: NA
d_call: NA
j_call: TRBJ1-2
v_call: TRBV11-2
cdr3_nt: TGTGCCAGCAGCCTTAACAGGGACTATGGCTACACCTTC
cdr3_aa: CASSLNRDYGYTF

cdr3_length: 15
clone_size: NA
d_call: NA
j_call: TRBJ1-6
v_call: TRBV19
cdr3_nt: TGTGCCAGTAGGGAAGCGACAGCCTATAATTCACCCCTCCACTTT
cdr3_aa: CASREATAYNSPLHF

cdr3_length: 14
clone_size: NA
d_call: TRBD1
j_call: TRBJ1-2
v_call: TRBV28
cdr3_nt: TGTGCCAGCACCCCAGGACAGGAGACCTATGGCTACACCTTC
cdr3_aa: CASTPGQETYGYTF

cdr3_length: 13
clone_size: NA
d_call: NA
j_call: TRBJ2-7
v_call: TRBV19
cdr3_nt: TGTGCCAGTAGTATAGCCTACAGTTACGAGCAGTACTTC
cdr3_aa: CASSIAYSYEQYF

cdr3_length: 15
clone_size: NA
d_call: TRBD1
j_call: TRBJ2-6
v_call: TRBV6-1
cdr3_nt: TGTGCCAGCAGTGGGGACAGCTCTGGGGCCAACGTCCTGACTTTC
cdr3_aa: CASSGDSSGANVLTF

cdr3_length: 15
clone_size: NA
d_call: TRBD1
j_call: TRBJ2-3
v_call: TRBV30
cdr3_nt: TGTGCCTGGAGCGTAGGGACAGGGGAGACAGATACGCAGTATTTT
cdr3_aa: CAWSVGTGETDTQYF